These T cell receptor gamma chains were read from a single sample in a study of intestinal T cells in coeliac disease. With CATT, TCRdb re-called clones from the multiplex PCR reads. This sample has about 750 gamma-chain clones, with about half found just once. The source material was a duodenal biopsy. All receptors come from a human donor with celiac disease. The CDR3 runs from the conserved cysteine through the conserved F or W. Only part of the rows carry a size: once, few, many, or a class if the clone is expanded.

TRGV2	TRGJP1	15	few	TGTGCCACCTGGGACGCCGACCCACTGGTTTGGTTCAAGATATTT	CATWDADPLVWFKIF
TRGV2	TRGJ1/TRGJ2	14	.	TGTGCCACCTGGGACGGTCCGTTTTATTATAAGAAACTCTTT	CATWDGPFYYKKLF
TRGV10	TRGJ1/TRGJ2	13	.	TGTGCTGCGTGGTCCCCGAATTATTATAAGAAACTCTTT	CAAWSPNYYKKLF
TRGV11	TRGJ1/TRGJ2	10	hyperexpanded	TGTGCCTGGCATATTCAACCGAAACTCTTT	CAWHIQPKLF
TRGV3	TRGJP2	14	.	TGTGCGACCTGGACGAGCTACCTAGCATGGATCAAGACGTTT	CATWTSYLAWIKTF
TRGV10	TRGJ1/TRGJ2	17	large	TGTGCTGCGTGGGATTATACTGGGGAACTGAATTATTATAAGAAACTCTTT	CAAWDYTGELNYYKKLF
TRGV9	TRGJ1/TRGJ2	13	.	TGTGCCGTTGTGGGAGGGACCTTGGTAGGGAAACTCTTT	CAVVGGTLVGKLF
TRGV3	TRGJ1/TRGJ2	16	.	TGTGCCACCTGGGACAGGCGGTGTGGATATTATTATAAGAAACTCTTT	CATWDRRCGYYYKKLF
TRGV2	TRGJ1/TRGJ2	16	large	TGTGCCACCTGGGACGGGCTGACACTAAATTATTATAAGAAACTCTTT	CATWDGLTLNYYKKLF
TRGV10	TRGJP1	15	.	TGTGCCTGCGTGGGATCCCATACCACTGGTTGGTTCAAGATATTT	CACVGSHTTGWFKIF
TRGV3	TRGJP1	18	.	TGTGCCACCTGGGCCTGGATCTGTCAGGGGCCCACTGGTTGGTTCAAGATATTT	CATWAWICQGPTGWFKIF
TRGV9	TRGJ1/TRGJ2	13	large	TGTGCCTTGTGGGACCTGAATTATTATAAGAAACTCTTT	CALWDLNYYKKLF
TRGV8	TRGJP2	16	few	TGTGCCACCTGGGATGACCCTGAGGAGTGTATTGGAATCAAGACGTTT	CATWDDPEECIGIKTF
TRGV9	TRGJP1	13	.	TGTGCCTTGTGGGGAGGTGACTGGTGGTTCAAGATATTT	CALWGGDWWFKIF
TRGV2	TRGJ1/TRGJ2	12	.	TGTGCCACCTGGGACGACATTTATAAGAAACTCTTT	CATWDDIYKKLF
TRGV2	TRGJ1/TRGJ2	14	.	TGTGCCACCGGGACGGGCAAGAATTATTATAAGAAACTCTTT	CATGTGKNYYKKLF
TRGV4	TRGJ1/TRGJ2	13	.	TGTGCCACTGGGATGGGCCCTTATTATAAGAAACTCTTT	CATGMGPYYKKLF
TRGV3	TRGJ1/TRGJ2	15	.	TGTGCCACCCTGGGACCGACTCGCCCGTATTATAAGAAACTCTTT	CATLGPTRPYYKKLF
TRGV9	TRGJ1/TRGJ2	12	.	TGTGCCTTGTGGGAGGTAGGCATAAGAAAACTCTTT	CALWEVGIRKLF
TRGV2	TRGJP1	15	.	TGTGCCACCTGGGACGGGCATACCACTGGTTGGTTCAAGATATTT	CATWDGHTTGWFKIF
TRGV8	TRGJ1/TRGJ2	12	few	TGTGCCACCTGGGGGGGTTATTATAAGAAACTCTTT	CATWGGYYKKLF
TRGV2	TRGJ1/TRGJ2	13	once	TGTGCCACCTGGGACGGCACTGTTAATAAGAAACTCTTT	CATWDGTVNKKLF
TRGV3	TRGJ1/TRGJ2	14	.	TGTGCCACCTGGGACATCAGAATTATTTATAAGAAACTCTTT	CATWDIRIIYKKLF
TRGV10	TRGJP1	15	large	TGTGCTGCGTGGGTCTTATATACCACTGGTTGGTTCAAGATATTT	CAAWVLYTTGWFKIF
TRGV2	TRGJ1/TRGJ2	14	.	TGTGCCACCTGGGGACGGGCCAAGGGAAATAAGAAACTCTTT	CATWGRAKGNKKLF
TRGV10	TRGJP1	15	.	TGTGCTGCGTGGGATTATGGGGGCACTGGTTGGTTCAAGATATTT	CAAWDYGGTGWFKIF
TRGV9	TRGJP1	13	large	TGTGCCTTGTGGGAGGTGACTGGTTGGTTCAAGATATTT	CALWEVTGWFKIF
TRGV10	TRGJ1/TRGJ2	9	.	TGTGCTGCGTGGGGTAAGAAACTCTTT	CAAWGKKLF
TRGV8	TRGJ1/TRGJ2	12	.	TGTGCCACGTGGGGTTCGGACTATAAGAAACTCTTT	CATWGSDYKKLF
TRGV11	TRGJ1/TRGJ2	13	large	TGTGCCTGCTGGATTGATTCAGGACTAAAGAAACTCTTT	CACWIDSGLKKLF
TRGV9	TRGJP1	13	.	TGTGCTCGTGGTTGCTCTACTGGTTGGTTCAAGATATTT	CARGCSTGWFKIF
TRGV8	TRGJ1/TRGJ2	12	large	TGTGCCACCTGGGCCATTTATTATAAGAAACTCTTT	CATWAIYYKKLF
TRGV4	TRGJP1	14	.	TGTGCCCACCTGGAATATACCACTGGTTGGTTCAAGATATTT	CAHLEYTTGWFKIF
TRGV3	TRGJ1/TRGJ2	11	large	TGTGCCACCTGGGAATATTATAAGAAACTCTTT	CATWEYYKKLF
TRGV10	TRGJP1	14	.	TGTGCTGCGTGGGGCTTTAGTACTGGTTGGTTCAAGATATTT	CAAWGFSTGWFKIF
TRGV4	TRGJ1/TRGJ2	14	large	TGTGCCACCTGGGATGGGTGGGGCTATTATAAGAAACTCTTT	CATWDGWGYYKKLF
TRGV8	TRGJP1	20	.	TGTGCTACCTGGGATCCCGATAGGGGTGGTGCATACCGAGCTGGTTGGTTCAAGATATTT	CATWDPDRGGAYRAGWFKIF
TRGV9	TRGJ1/TRGJ2	13	large	TGTGCCTTGTGGGAGTCCAATTATTATAAGAAACTCTTT	CALWESNYYKKLF
TRGV2	TRGJP1	20	.	TGTGCACCTGGCCTTGGACGATCATTTTTCCATTATACCACTGGTTGGTTCAAGATATTT	CAPGLGRSFFHYTTGWFKIF
TRGV8	TRGJP2	16	few	TGTGCCACCTGGGATGGGAAGGGGGGTAGTGATTGGATCAAGACGTTT	CATWDGKGGSDWIKTF
TRGV10	TRGJ1/TRGJ2	12	.	TGTGCTGCGTGGGATTCGGGGTCCAAGAAACTCTTT	CAAWDSGSKKLF
TRGV10	TRGJP1	14	.	TGTGCTGCGTGGGCCTTTAGTACTGGTTGGTTCAAGATATTT	CAAWAFSTGWFKIF
TRGV9	TRGJ1/TRGJ2	16	few	TGTGCCTTGTGGGAGGTGCACAAATTGAATTATTATAAGAAACTCTTT	CALWEVHKLNYYKKLF
TRGV10	TRGJ1/TRGJ2	15	once	TGTGCTGCGTGGGATTATCTGGGGGATCTTGATAAGAAACTCTTT	CAAWDYLGDLDKKLF
TRGV3	TRGJP1	12	few	TGTGCCCACTGGTCCACTGGTTGGTTCAAGATATTT	CAHWSTGWFKIF
TRGV2	TRGJP1	15	.	TGTGCCACCTTGGGACGCCGACCCACTGGTTGGTTCAAGATATTT	CATLGRRPTGWFKIF
TRGV3	TRGJ1/TRGJ2	9	large	TGTGCCACCTGGGTTCGGGATCTCTTT	CATWVRDLF
TRGV3	TRGJ1/TRGJ2	16	few	TGTGCCACCTGGGACAGGCAGGGTACGGATTATTATAAGAAACTCTTT	CATWDRQGTDYYKKLF
TRGV10	TRGJP1	10	hyperexpanded	TGTGCTGCGCCTGGTTGGTTCAAGATATTT	CAAPGWFKIF
TRGV10	TRGJP1	14	.	TGTGCTGCGTGGGCTTTAGGTACTGGTTGGTTCAAGATATTT	CAAWALGTGWFKIF
TRGV2	TRGJP2	17	once	TGTGCCACCCTGGGGACCCCCGGGGTGGTAGTTGATTGGATCAAGACGTTT	CATLGTPGVVVDWIKTF
TRGV10	TRGJ1/TRGJ2	15	large	TGTGCTGCGTGGGATTATGGGGGGAGTTATTATAAGAAACTCTTT	CAAWDYGGSYYKKLF
TRGV3	TRGJ1/TRGJ2	14	.	TGTGCACCTGGGACGGAGAGGAATTATTATAAGAAACTCTTT	CAPGTERNYYKKLF
TRGV10	TRGJ1/TRGJ2	15	.	TGTGCTGCGTGGGATTATATCGGGGGGTCTGATAAGAAACTCTTC	CAAWDYIGGSDKKLF